Described below is a single T cell receptor beta chain sequence and its context. Seattle patients were enrolled during active infection and followed longitudinally. The source of the sample is a study of blood T cell repertoires in COVID-19. The CDR3 covers 13 residues. Per the germline V gene, CDR1 is GTSNPN and CDR2 is SVGIG (reference sequence). V was cut by 2 bases and J by 8 bases, with 10 bases left in between. TCRdb's table, derived via immunoSEQ multiplex PCR, lists solely in-frame clones and lacks some. Of more than 350,000 clones listed, around 89% were seen once; the top ten hold 2.5% to 3.5%.

The chain recombines TRBV30 with TRBJ1-6, with D uncertain. What was sequenced was peripheral blood. This clonotype was sampled from a woman aged 25-40 years with COVID-19, enrolled during active disease. CDR3 residues: CAWSPISDSPLHF. The CDR3 DNA reads TGTGCCTGGAGTCCCATATCGGATTCACCCCTCCACTTT.